The rows below give T cell receptor beta chains drawn from one sample of a study of T cell responses to AZD1222 COVID-19 vaccine. Generated by immunoSEQ multiplex PCR, the TCRdb table keeps only in-frame clones and is missing some. The data show about 150,000 clones, more than 85% seen once. This specimen was peripheral blood, taken after recovery from COVID-19. The receptors here all came from an adult who had recovered from COVID-19. Both conserved end residues are part of each CDR3. Fields, in order: V gene, D gene, J gene, clone size, CDR3 protein, CDR3 DNA. D genes are given only for firm matches. A clone size is listed for some rows: how often the clone was seen (once, few, many), or a class if it is expanded.

TRBV5-6	-	TRBJ2-7	-	CASSFGRGFARSYEQYF	TGTGCCAGCAGCTTCGGCAGGGGCTTCGCCCGGAGCTACGAGCAGTACTTC
TRBV5-4	TRBD2	TRBJ2-7	-	CASSLGLAGGIVYEQYF	TGTGCCAGCAGCCTGGGACTAGCGGGAGGAATTGTCTACGAGCAGTACTTC
TRBV2	-	TRBJ2-2	-	CASSIASGELFF	TGTGCCAGCAGTATAGCTTCGGGGGAGCTGTTTTTT
TRBV19	-	TRBJ1-5	once	CASTRTAEGWPQHF	TGTGCCAGTACTCGGACAGCCGAGGGGTGGCCCCAGCATTTT
TRBV28	TRBD1	TRBJ1-1	-	CASSLRQGAEAFF	TGTGCCAGCAGTTTAAGGCAGGGGGCTGAAGCTTTCTTT
TRBV28	-	TRBJ2-6	-	CASIGREAGANVLTF	TGTGCCAGCATAGGTAGGGAGGCTGGGGCCAACGTCCTGACTTTC
TRBV2	TRBD1	TRBJ2-3	-	CASKTDRGSDTQYF	TGTGCCAGCAAAACGGACAGGGGATCAGATACGCAGTATTTT
TRBV19	-	TRBJ2-3	-	CASRALGVDTQYF	TGTGCCAGTAGAGCCCTTGGGGTGGATACGCAGTATTTT
TRBV19	-	TRBJ2-1	-	CASSRGTGNEQFF	TGTGCCAGTAGTAGGGGGACGGGGAATGAGCAGTTCTTC
TRBV4-1	-	TRBJ1-6	-	CASSQDFWASLSPLHF	TGCGCCAGCAGCCAAGACTTTTGGGCCTCCCTGTCACCCCTCCACTTT
TRBV24-1	TRBD1	TRBJ2-7	-	CATSDQGQGLKQYF	TGTGCCACCAGTGACCAGGGACAGGGCCTCAAGCAGTACTTC
TRBV11-2	-	TRBJ2-2	-	CASSLVGGNTGELFF	TGTGCCAGCAGTTTAGTAGGGGGAAACACCGGGGAGCTGTTTTTT
TRBV10-3	-	TRBJ2-1	-	CAIRARDSYNEQFF	TGTGCCATCAGGGCTCGAGACTCCTACAATGAGCAGTTCTTC
TRBV19	TRBD1	TRBJ1-2	-	CASSIRDRDYGYTF	TGTGCCAGTAGTATCCGGGACAGGGACTATGGCTACACCTTC
TRBV6-2/TRBV6-3	-	TRBJ2-5	-	CASSYGAGEETQYF	TGTGCCAGCAGTTACGGTGCAGGAGAAGAGACCCAGTACTTC
TRBV5-4	-	TRBJ1-2	-	CASSPGQIYGYTF	TGTGCCAGCAGCCCCGGACAGATCTATGGCTACACCTTC
TRBV28	-	TRBJ2-7	medium-sized	CASSLGFSSYEQYF	TGTGCCAGCAGTTTAGGCTTCAGCTCCTACGAGCAGTACTTC
TRBV27	TRBD1	TRBJ2-7	-	CASSNLGDSYEQYF	TGTGCCAGCAGTAATCTCGGGGACAGCTACGAGCAGTACTTC
TRBV4-3	-	TRBJ2-7	-	CASSQGLAVAYEQYF	TGCGCCAGCAGCCAAGGCCTGGCAGTTGCCTACGAGCAGTACTTC
TRBV18	TRBD1	TRBJ1-1	once	CASSPDRGNTEAFF	TGTGCCAGCTCACCTGACAGGGGGAACACTGAAGCTTTCTTT
TRBV12-3/TRBV12-4	TRBD2	TRBJ2-5	-	CASSGGGETQYF	TGTGCCAGCAGCGGGGGGGGAGAGACCCAGTACTTC
TRBV14	-	TRBJ1-1	-	CASSQEFYSEAFF	TGTGCCAGCAGCCAAGAATTTTACAGTGAAGCTTTCTTT
TRBV19	TRBD1	TRBJ2-5	-	CASSIPGTGKETQYF	TGTGCCAGTAGTATTCCAGGGACAGGGAAAGAGACCCAGTACTTC
TRBV19	-	TRBJ2-3	once	CASSDGQGPTDTQYF	TGTGCCAGTAGTGATGGTCAAGGGCCCACAGATACGCAGTATTTT
TRBV19	-	TRBJ1-2	once	CASSTRRANYGYTF	TGTGCCAGTAGTACTAGGCGGGCTAACTATGGCTACACCTTC
TRBV3-1/TRBV3-2	TRBD2	TRBJ2-2	-	CASSQDPSAAGGTNTGELFF	TGTGCCAGCAGCCAAGATCCATCGGCAGCGGGGGGGACAAACACCGGGGAGCTGTTTTTT
TRBV7-9	-	TRBJ1-1	-	CASSLGGVRDTEAFF	TGTGCCAGCAGCTTAGGGGGGGTTAGGGACACTGAAGCTTTCTTT
TRBV4-2	-	TRBJ1-1	-	CASSLDRTTEAFF	TGTGCCAGCAGCCTTGACCGGACTACTGAAGCTTTCTTT
TRBV2	-	TRBJ1-6	once	CASSQNNSPLHF	TGTGCCAGCAGCCAGAATAATTCACCCCTCCACTTT
TRBV7-3	-	TRBJ2-3	-	CASSEFGGTDTQYF	TGTGCCAGCAGCGAATTTGGGGGCACAGATACGCAGTATTTT
TRBV5-8	-	TRBJ2-2	-	CASSTNTGELFF	TGTGCCAGCAGCACGAACACCGGGGAGCTGTTTTTT
TRBV5-6	TRBD1	TRBJ1-6	-	CASSIRTGVSNSPLHF	TGTGCCAGCAGCATCCGGACAGGGGTTTCGAATTCACCCCTCCACTTT
TRBV7-3	TRBD1	TRBJ1-6	-	CANETGANNSPLHF	TGTGCCAACGAGACAGGGGCAAATAATTCACCCCTCCACTTT
TRBV7-2	TRBD2	TRBJ2-5	-	CASSLRGEAQYF	TGTGCCAGCAGTCTTCGGGGGGAGGCCCAGTACTTC
TRBV2	TRBD1	TRBJ1-5	-	CASETGTYSNQPQHF	TGTGCCTCCGAGACAGGGACTTATAGCAATCAGCCCCAGCATTTT
TRBV4-1	-	TRBJ2-4	-	CASSQGRLAEGLAKNIQYF	TGCGCCAGCAGCCAAGGGAGGCTAGCAGAAGGCCTAGCCAAAAACATTCAGTACTTC
TRBV5-1	-	TRBJ2-7	once	CASSLAILANHEQYF	TGCGCCAGCAGCTTGGCCATACTAGCTAACCACGAGCAGTACTTC
TRBV3-1/TRBV3-2	-	TRBJ2-2	-	CASSHADTHTGELFF	TGTGCCAGCAGCCATGCGGACACCCACACCGGGGAGCTGTTTTTT
TRBV9	-	TRBJ2-1	-	CASSVVGESYNEQFF	TGTGCCAGCAGCGTAGTGGGGGAATCCTACAATGAGCAGTTCTTC
TRBV20-1	-	TRBJ1-2	-	CSAAGYGYTF	TGCAGTGCCGCCGGCTATGGCTACACCTTC
TRBV5-1	-	TRBJ1-2	-	CASSFGSGNVNGYTF	TGCGCCAGTAGCTTCGGATCGGGGAATGTAAATGGCTACACCTTC
TRBV7-2	-	TRBJ1-3	-	CASSFTGIGNTIYF	TGTGCCAGCAGCTTCACAGGGATAGGAAACACCATATATTTT